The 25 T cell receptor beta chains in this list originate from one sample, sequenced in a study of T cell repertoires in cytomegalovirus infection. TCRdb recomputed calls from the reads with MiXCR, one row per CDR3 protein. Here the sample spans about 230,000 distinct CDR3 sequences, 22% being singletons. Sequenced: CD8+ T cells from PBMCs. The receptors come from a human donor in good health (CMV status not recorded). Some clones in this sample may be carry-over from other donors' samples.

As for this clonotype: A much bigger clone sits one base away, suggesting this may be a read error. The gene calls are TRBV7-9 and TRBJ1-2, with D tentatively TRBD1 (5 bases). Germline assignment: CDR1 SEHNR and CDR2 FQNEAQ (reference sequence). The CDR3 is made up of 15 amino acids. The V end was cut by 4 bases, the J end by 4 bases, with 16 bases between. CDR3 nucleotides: TGTGCCAGCAGCTCTCAAGGGGTCTTGGTCTATGGCTACACCTTC. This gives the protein CASSSQGVLVYGYTF.

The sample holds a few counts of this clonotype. The CDR3 protein is CASSLWGTNTGELFF. The CDR3 DNA reads TGTGCCAGCAGCTTATGGGGAACGAACACCGGGGAGCTGTTTTTT. The chain employs TRBV7-4 and TRBJ2-2, with no clear D. V dropped 2 bases and J dropped 0 bases, with 7 bases sitting between them. This CDR3 spans 15 amino acids. Germline V gives CDR1 SGHVT, CDR2 SQSDAQ. Full variable domain (missing parts from reference TRBV7-4 and TRBJ2-2): GAGVSQSPRYKVAKRGRDVALRCDSISGHVTLYWYRQTLGQGSEVLTYSQSDAQRDKSGRPSGRFSAERPERSVSTLKIQRTEQGDSAVYLCASSLWGTNTGELFFGEGSRLTVL.

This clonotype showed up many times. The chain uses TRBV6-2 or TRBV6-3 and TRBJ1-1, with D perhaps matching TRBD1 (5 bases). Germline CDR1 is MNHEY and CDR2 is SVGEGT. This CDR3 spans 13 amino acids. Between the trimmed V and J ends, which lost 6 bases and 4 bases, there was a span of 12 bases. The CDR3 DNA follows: TGTGCCAGCAGGTGGACACCGGGCACTGAAGCTTTCTTT. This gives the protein CASRWTPGTEAFF.

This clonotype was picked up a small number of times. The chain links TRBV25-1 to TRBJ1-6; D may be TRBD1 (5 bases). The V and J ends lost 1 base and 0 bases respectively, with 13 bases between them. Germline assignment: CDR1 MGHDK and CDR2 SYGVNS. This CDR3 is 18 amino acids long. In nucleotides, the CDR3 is TGTGCCAGCAGTGAATCGGAGGGGCCTATCTCCTATAATTCACCCCTCCACTTT. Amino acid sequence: CASSESEGPISYNSPLHF.

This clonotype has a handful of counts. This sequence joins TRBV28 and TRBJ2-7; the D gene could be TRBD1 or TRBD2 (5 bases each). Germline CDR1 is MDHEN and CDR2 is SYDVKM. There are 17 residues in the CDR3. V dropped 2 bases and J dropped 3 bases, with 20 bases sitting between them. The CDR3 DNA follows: TGTGCCAGCAGTTTACCCAGGGTGAGGAGTGAGGGCTACGAGCAGTACTTC. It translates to CASSLPRVRSEGYEQYF.

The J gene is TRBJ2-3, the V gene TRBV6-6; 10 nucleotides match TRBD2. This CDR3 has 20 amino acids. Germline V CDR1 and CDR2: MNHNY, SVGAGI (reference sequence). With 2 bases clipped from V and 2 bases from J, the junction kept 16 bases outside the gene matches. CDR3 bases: TGTGCCAGCAGTTACCTTCACCTAGCGGGGGACGAATGGTACACAGATACGCAGTATTTT. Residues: CASSYLHLAGDEWYTDTQYF.

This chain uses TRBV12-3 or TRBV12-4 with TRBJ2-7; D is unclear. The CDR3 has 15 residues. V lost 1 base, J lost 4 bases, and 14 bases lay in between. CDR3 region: CASSLVGLAEYEQYF. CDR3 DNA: TGTGCCAGCAGTTTAGTAGGTCTCGCCGAGTACGAGCAGTACTTC.

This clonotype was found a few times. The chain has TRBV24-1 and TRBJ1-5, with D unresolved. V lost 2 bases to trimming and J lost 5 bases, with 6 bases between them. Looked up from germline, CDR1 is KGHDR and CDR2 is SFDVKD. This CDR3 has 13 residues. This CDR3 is CATSDWADQPQHF. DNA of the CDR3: TGTGCCACCAGTGATTGGGCGGATCAGCCCCAGCATTTT.

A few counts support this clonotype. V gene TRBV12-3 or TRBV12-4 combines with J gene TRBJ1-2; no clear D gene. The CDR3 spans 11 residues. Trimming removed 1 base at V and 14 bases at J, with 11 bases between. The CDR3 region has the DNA TGTGCCAGCAGTTTAGACGGGTTGCAGACCTTC. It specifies CASSLDGLQTF.

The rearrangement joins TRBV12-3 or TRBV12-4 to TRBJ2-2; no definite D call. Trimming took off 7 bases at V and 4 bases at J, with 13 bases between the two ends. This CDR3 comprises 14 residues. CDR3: CASTPFAVTGELFF. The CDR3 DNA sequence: TGTGCCAGCACCCCCTTCGCCGTCACCGGGGAGCTGTTTTTT.

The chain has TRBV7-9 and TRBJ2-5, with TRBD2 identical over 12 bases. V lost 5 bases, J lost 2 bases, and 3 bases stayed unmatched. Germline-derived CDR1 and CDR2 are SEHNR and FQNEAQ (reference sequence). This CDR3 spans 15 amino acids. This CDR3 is CASSRTSGAQETQYF. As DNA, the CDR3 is TGTGCCAGCAGCCGGACTAGCGGGGCGCAAGAGACCCAGTACTTC. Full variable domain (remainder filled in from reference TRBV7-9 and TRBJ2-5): DTGVSQNPRHKITKRGQNVTFRCDPISEHNRLYWYRQTLGQGPEFLTYFQNEAQLEKSRLLSDRFSAERPKGSFSTLEIQRTEQGDSAMYLCASSRTSGAQETQYFGPGTRLLVL.

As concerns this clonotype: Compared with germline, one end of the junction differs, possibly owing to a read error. The CDR3 DNA sequence: TGTACCAGCAGCTCGGTCGAGGCTGGAAACACCATATATTTT. Its protein product is CTSSSVEAGNTIYF. This chain connects TRBV7-9 to TRBJ1-3; the D is unclear. This CDR3 has 14 residues. Germline loops: CDR1 SEHNR, CDR2 FQNEAQ (reference sequence). Supplemented by reference TRBV7-9 and TRBJ1-3, the full variable domain reads DTGVSQNPRHKITKRGQNVTFRCDPISEHNRLYWYRQTLGQGPEFLTYFQNEAQLEKSRLLSDRFSAERPKGSFSTLEIQRTEQGDSAMYLCTSSSVEAGNTIYFGEGSWLTVV.

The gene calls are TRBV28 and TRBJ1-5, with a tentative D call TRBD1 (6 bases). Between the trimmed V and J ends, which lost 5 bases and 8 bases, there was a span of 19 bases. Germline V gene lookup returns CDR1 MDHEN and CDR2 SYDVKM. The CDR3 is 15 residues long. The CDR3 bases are TGTGCCAGCAGTCCCGAGGCGGGGGGGCTGGAGCCCCAGCATTTT. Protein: CASSPEAGGLEPQHF.

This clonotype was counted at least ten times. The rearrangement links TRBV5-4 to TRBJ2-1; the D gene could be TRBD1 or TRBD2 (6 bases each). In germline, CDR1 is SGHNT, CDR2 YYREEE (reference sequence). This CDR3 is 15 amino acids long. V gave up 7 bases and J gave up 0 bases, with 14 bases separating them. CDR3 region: CASFGGPISYNEQFF. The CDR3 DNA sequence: TGTGCCAGCTTTGGGGGGCCAATCTCCTACAATGAGCAGTTCTTC.

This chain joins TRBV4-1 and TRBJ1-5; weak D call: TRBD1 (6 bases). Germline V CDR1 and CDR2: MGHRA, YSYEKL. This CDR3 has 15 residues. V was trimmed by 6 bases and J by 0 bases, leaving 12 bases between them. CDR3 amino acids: CASSYRVDSNQPQHF. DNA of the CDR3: TGCGCCAGCAGTTACAGGGTAGATAGCAATCAGCCCCAGCATTTT.

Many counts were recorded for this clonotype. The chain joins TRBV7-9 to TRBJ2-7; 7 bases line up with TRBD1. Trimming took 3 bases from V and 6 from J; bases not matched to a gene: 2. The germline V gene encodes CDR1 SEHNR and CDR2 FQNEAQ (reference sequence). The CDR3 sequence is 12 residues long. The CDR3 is CASSFTGVEQYF. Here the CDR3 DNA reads TGTGCCAGCAGCTTCACAGGGGTCGAGCAGTACTTC. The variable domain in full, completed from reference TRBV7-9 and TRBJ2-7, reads DTGVSQNPRHKITKRGQNVTFRCDPISEHNRLYWYRQTLGQGPEFLTYFQNEAQLEKSRLLSDRFSAERPKGSFSTLEIQRTEQGDSAMYLCASSFTGVEQYFGPGTRLTVT.

The CDR3 protein is CASSLTGVEGYTF. The CDR3 DNA follows: TGTGCCAGCAGCTTAACGGGGGTAGAGGGCTACACCTTC. The rearrangement joins TRBV7-3 to TRBJ1-2; tentative D call: TRBD1 (5 bases). The CDR3 spans 13 residues. Per germline, CDR1 SGHTA and CDR2 FQGTGA. V shed 0 bases and J shed 8 bases, with 10 bases lying between them.

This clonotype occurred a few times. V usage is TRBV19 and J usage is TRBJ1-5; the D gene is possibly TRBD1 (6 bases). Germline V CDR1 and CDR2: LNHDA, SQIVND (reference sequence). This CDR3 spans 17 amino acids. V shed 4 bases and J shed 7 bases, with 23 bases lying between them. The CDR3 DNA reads TGTGCCAGTAGTAGAAACTACAGGGAAGGTCAAGAGCAGCCCCAGCATTTT. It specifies CASSRNYREGQEQPQHF.

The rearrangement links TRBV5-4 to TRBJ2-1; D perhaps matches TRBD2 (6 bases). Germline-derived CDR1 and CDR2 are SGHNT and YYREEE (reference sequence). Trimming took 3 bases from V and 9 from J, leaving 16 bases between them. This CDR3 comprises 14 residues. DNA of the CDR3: TGTGCCAGCAGCTGGGGACTGGAACCTTCTGAGCAGTTCTTC. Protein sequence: CASSWGLEPSEQFF.

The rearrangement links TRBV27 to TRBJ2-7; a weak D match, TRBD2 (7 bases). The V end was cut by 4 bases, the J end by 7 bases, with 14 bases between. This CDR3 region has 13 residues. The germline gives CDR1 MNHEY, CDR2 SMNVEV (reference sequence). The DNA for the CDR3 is TGTGCCAGCAGTTCTGGGGGGGGCTGGGAGCAGTACTTC. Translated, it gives CASSSGGGWEQYF.

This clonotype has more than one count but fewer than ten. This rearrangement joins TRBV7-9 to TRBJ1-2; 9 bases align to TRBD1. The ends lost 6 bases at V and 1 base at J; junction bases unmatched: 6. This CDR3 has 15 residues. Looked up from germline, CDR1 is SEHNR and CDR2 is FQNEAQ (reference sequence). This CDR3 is CASSSGTGNNYGYTF. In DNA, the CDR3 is TGTGCCAGCAGTTCCGGGACAGGGAATAACTATGGCTACACCTTC.

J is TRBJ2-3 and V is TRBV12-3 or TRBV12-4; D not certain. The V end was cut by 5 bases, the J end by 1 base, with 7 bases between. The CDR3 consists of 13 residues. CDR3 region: CASSPAGTDTQYF. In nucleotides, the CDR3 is TGTGCCAGCAGTCCCGCGGGCACAGATACGCAGTATTTT.

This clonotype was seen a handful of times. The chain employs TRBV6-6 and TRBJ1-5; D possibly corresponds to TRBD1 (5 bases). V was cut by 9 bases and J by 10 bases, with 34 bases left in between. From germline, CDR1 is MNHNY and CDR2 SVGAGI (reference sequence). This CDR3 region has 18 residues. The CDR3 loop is CASFPYGTTLPVKGPQHF. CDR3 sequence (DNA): TGTGCCAGTTTCCCTTACGGGACGACCCTCCCTGTCAAAGGACCCCAGCATTTT.

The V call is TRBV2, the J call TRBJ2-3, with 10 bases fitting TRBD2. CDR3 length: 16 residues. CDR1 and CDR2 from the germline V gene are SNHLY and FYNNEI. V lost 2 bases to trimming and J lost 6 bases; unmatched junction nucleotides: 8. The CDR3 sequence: CASSELAGESPDTQYF. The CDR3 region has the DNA TGTGCCAGCAGTGAACTAGCGGGGGAATCCCCCGATACGCAGTATTTT.

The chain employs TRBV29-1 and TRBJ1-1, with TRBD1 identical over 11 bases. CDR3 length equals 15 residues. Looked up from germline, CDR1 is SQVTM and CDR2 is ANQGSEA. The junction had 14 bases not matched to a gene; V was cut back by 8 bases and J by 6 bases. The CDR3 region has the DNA TGCAGCATCAACCTCGGGGACAGGGGGGGACCTGAAGCTTTCTTT. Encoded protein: CSINLGDRGGPEAFF.